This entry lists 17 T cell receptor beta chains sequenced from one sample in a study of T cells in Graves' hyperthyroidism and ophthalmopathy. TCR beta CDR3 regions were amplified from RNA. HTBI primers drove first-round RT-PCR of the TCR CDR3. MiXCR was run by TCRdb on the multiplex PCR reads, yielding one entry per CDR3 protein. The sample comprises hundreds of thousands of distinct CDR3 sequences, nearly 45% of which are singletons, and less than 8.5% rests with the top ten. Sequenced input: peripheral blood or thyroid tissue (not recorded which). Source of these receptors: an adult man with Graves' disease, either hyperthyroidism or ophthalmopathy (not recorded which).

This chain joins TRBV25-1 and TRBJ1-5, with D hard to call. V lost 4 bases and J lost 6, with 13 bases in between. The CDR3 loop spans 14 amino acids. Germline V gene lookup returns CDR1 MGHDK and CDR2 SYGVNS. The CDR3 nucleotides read TGTGCCAGCAGTGCTATCGGTGCGGCTCAGCCCCAGCATTTT. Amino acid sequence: CASSAIGAAQPQHF.

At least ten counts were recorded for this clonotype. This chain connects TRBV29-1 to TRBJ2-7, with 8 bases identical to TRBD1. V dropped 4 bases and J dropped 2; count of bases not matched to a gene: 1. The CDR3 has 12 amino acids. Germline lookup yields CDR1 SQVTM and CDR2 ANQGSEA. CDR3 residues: CSVAQGAYEQYF. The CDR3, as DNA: TGCAGCGTTGCACAGGGGGCCTACGAGCAGTACTTC.

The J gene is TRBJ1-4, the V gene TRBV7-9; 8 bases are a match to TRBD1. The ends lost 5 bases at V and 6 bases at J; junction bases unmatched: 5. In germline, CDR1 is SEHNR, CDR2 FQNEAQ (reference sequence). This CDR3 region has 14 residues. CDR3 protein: CASSADRGYEKLFF. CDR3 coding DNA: TGTGCCAGCAGCGCCGACAGGGGATATGAAAAACTGTTTTTT.

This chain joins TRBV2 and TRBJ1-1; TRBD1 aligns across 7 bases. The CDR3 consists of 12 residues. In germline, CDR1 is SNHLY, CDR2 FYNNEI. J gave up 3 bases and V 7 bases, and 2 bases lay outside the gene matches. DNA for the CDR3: TGTGCCAGCAACAGGGGCTACACTGAAGCTTTCTTT. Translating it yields CASNRGYTEAFF.

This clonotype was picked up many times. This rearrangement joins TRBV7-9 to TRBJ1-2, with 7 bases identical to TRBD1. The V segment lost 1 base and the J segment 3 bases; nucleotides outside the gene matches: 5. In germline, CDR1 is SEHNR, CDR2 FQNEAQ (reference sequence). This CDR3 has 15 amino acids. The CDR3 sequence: CASSLVVGGDYGYTF. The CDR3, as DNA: TGTGCCAGCAGCTTAGTTGTAGGGGGCGACTATGGCTACACCTTC.

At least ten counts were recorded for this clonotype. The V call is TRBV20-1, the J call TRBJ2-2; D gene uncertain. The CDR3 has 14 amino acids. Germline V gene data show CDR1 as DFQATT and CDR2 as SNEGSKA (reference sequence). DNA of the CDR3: TGCAGCGCCGTCGATGGTCGCGACACCGGGGAGCTGTTTTTT. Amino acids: CSAVDGRDTGELFF.

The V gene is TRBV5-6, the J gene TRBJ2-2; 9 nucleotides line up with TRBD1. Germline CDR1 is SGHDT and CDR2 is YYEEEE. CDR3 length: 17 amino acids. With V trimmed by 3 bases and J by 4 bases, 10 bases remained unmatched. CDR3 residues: CASSWDGQGIGTGELFF. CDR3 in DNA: TGTGCCAGCAGCTGGGACGGACAGGGGATCGGCACCGGGGAGCTGTTTTTT.

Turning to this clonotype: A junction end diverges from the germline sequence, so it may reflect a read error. The CDR3 DNA reads as TGCGCCAGCAGCCAGGGACGGCAATATAGCAATCAGCCCCAGCATTTT. Encoded protein: CASSQGRQYSNQPQHF. The chain combines TRBV11-2 with TRBJ1-5; a weak D match, TRBD1 (5 bases). The length of the CDR3 is 16 residues. From germline, CDR1 is SGHAT and CDR2 FQNNGV.

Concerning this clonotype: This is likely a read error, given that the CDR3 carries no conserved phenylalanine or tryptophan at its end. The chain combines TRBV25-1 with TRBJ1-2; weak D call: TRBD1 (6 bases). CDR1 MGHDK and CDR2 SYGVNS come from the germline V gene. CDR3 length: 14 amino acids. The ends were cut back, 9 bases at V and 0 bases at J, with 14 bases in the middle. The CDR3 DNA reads TGTGCCAGTAGTACCTCAGGGGCTAACTATGGCTACACCCTC. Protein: CASSTSGANYGYTL.

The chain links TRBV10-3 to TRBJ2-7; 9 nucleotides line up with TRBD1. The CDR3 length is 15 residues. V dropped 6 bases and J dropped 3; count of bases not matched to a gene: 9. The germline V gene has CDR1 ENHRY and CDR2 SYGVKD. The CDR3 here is CAISRDRGQGYEQYF. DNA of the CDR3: TGTGCCATCAGCAGAGACAGGGGACAGGGCTACGAGCAGTACTTC.

CDR3 sequence (DNA): TGCAGTGCTAGCGGTAGCGAGGCAAATGAGCAGTTCTTC. It is translated as CSASGSEANEQFF. The chain has TRBV20-1 and TRBJ1-1; the D gene is possibly TRBD2 (5 bases). The DNA matches TRBJ2-1 better at its end, which makes the J call doubtful. From germline, CDR1 is DFQATT and CDR2 SNEGSKA (reference sequence). CDR3 length: 13 residues.

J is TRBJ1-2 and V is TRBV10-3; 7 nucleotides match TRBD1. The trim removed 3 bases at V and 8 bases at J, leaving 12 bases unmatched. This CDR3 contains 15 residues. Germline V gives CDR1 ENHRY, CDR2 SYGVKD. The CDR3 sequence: CAISELGQAPGGYTF. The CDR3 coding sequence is TGTGCCATCAGTGAATTAGGACAGGCGCCTGGGGGCTACACCTTC.

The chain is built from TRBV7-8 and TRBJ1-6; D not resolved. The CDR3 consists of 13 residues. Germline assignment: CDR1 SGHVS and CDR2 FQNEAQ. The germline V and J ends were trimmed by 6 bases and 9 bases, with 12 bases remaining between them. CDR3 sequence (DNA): TGTGCCAGCAGTGCCCGTCCCCCTTCACCCCTCCACTTT. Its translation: CASSARPPSPLHF.

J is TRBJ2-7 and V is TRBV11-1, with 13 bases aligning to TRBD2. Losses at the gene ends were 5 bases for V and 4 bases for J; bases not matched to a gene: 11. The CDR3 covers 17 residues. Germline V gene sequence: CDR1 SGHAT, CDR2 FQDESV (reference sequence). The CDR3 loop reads CASSRWTSGSKMYEQYF. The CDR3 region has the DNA TGTGCCAGCAGCAGGTGGACTAGCGGGAGTAAAATGTACGAGCAGTACTTC.

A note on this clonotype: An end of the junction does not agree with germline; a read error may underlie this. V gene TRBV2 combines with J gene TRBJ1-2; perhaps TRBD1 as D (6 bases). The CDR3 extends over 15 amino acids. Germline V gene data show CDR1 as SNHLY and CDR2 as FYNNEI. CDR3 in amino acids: CASSERYRDNDGYTF. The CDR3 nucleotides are TGTGCCAGCAGTGAAAGGTACAGGGATAACGATGGCTACACCTTC.

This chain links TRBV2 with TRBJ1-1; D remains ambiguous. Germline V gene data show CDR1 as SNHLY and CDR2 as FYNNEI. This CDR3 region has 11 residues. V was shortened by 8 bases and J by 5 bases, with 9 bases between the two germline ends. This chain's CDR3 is CASLAGTEAFF. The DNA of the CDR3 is TGTGCCAGCTTGGCTGGAACTGAAGCTTTCTTT.

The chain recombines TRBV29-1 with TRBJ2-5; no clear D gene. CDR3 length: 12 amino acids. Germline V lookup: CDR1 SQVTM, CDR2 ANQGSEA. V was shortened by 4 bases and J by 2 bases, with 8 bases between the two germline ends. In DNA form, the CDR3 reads TGCAGCGTTGCGGCTCAACAAGAGACCCAGTACTTC. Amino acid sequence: CSVAAQQETQYF.